This is a list of T cell receptor beta chains from one sample in a study of CD8 T cells in Susac syndrome. From the immunoSEQ multiplex PCR reads, TCRdb called clonotypes with MiXCR, one entry per CDR3 protein. The data hold 100,000 to 150,000 distinct CDR3 sequences, with nearly 95% observed a single time. Source material: CD4+ T cells from PBMCs. Every receptor here comes from a human donor in good health. Each CDR3 is given with its conserved first and last residue. The D gene is left open where the match is weak.

d_call cdr3_length v_call cdr3_aa
TRBD2 14 TRBV19 CASSPIAGRETQYF
. 15 TRBV19 CASSTKPGPRGTQYF
TRBD2 15 TRBV5-1 CASSLILAGTDTQYF
. 15 TRBV5-6 CASSLDNRVGTEAFF
. 14 TRBV27 CASSSYGRNTEAFF
TRBD1 14 TRBV27 CASSFSTGGYEQYF
TRBD1 13 TRBV18 CASSSGQGETQYF
TRBD2 16 TRBV18 CASSPQRGTNTGELFF
. 14 TRBV6-2/TRBV6-3 CASSWDGANTEAFF
TRBD1 14 TRBV4-2 CASSQGQGSYEQYF
. 12 TRBV12-3/TRBV12-4 CASSFSGNTIYF